This paragraph reports one T cell receptor (beta chain). The protocol was immunoSEQ multiplex PCR, while the TCRdb copy is restricted to in-frame clones and leaves out a portion. Among more than 60,000 clones, about 92% were seen once, and the ten largest hold 0.35% to 0.45%. The data belong to a study of technical replicates of blood from a few donors. In germline, CDR1 is GTSNPN, CDR2 SVGIG (reference sequence). This CDR3 is 14 amino acids long. Trimming removed 5 bases from V and 4 bases from J; junction bases left unmatched: 1. The specimen was T cells isolated from PBMCs. This receptor was identified in a human donor in good health. J is TRBJ2-3 and V is TRBV30, with TRBD2 matching 15 bases. CDR3 coding DNA: TGTGCCTGGGGACTAGCGGGAGGGCCAGATACGCAGTATTTT. Translated: CAWGLAGGPDTQYF.